These T cell receptor beta chains were read from a single sample in a study of blood T cells in healthy people across ages. TCRdb re-called the 5' RACE reads through MiXCR, storing one row per CDR3 protein. The table has over 600,000 distinct CDR3 sequences, around 21% seen once; the top ten hold roughly 3.6%. The material sequenced was blood. These receptors all come from a man between 65 and 80 years old in good health. The CDR3 runs from the conserved cysteine through the conserved F or W. D genes are given only for firm matches. Rows give clone size only sometimes, using once, few, many, or a class for an expanded clone.

length: 15; size: many; D: TRBD2; J: TRBJ2-7; V: TRBV11-2; DNA: TGTGCCAGCAGCTACGAAGGGACTAGCGGCTACGAGCAGTACTTC; CDR3: CASSYEGTSGYEQYF
length: 14; size: -; D: -; J: TRBJ1-4; V: TRBV5-1; DNA: TGCGCCAGCAGCGGGGGAACAACTAATGAAAAACTGTTTTTT; CDR3: CASSGGTTNEKLFF
length: 13; size: -; D: -; J: TRBJ2-5; V: TRBV15; DNA: TGTGCCACCAGCAGTGACTCACAAGAGACCCAGTACTTC; CDR3: CATSSDSQETQYF
length: 13; size: -; D: -; J: TRBJ1-5; V: TRBV6-5; DNA: TGTGCCAGCAGTTCGGTCAGAAATCAGCCCCAGCATTTT; CDR3: CASSSVRNQPQHF
length: 13; size: -; D: -; J: TRBJ1-1; V: TRBV4-1; DNA: TGCGCCAGCAGCCAAGAGAGGGAGAATGGAGCTTTCTTT; CDR3: CASSQERENGAFF
length: 12; size: few; D: -; J: TRBJ1-4; V: TRBV2; DNA: TGTGCCAGCAGTGGACAGTATGAAAAACTGTTTTTT; CDR3: CASSGQYEKLFF
length: 15; size: few; D: -; J: TRBJ2-7; V: TRBV28; DNA: TGTGCCAGCAGTTCAGCCCAGGGGGGTCTAAGCGAGCAGTACTTC; CDR3: CASSSAQGGLSEQYF
length: 15; size: few; D: -; J: TRBJ2-5; V: TRBV2; DNA: TGTGCCAGCAGTGGGTCCGCCGGAGGGCAAGAGACCCAGTACTTC; CDR3: CASSGSAGGQETQYF
length: 20; size: -; D: -; J: TRBJ2-7; V: TRBV5-1; DNA: TGCGCCAGCAGCTGGGTAGCGGCAGGGGGAACAGCGGTAAGCTCCTACGAGCAGTACTTC; CDR3: CASSWVAAGGTAVSSYEQYF
length: 15; size: few; D: TRBD2; J: TRBJ2-7; V: TRBV7-2; DNA: TGTGCCAGCAGCAATCGAGCGGGAGGGTGGGACGAGCAGTACTTC; CDR3: CASSNRAGGWDEQYF
length: 14; size: few; D: -; J: TRBJ1-5; V: TRBV7-9; DNA: TGTGCCAGCGGCTCTACAACTAGCAATCAGCCCCAGCATTTT; CDR3: CASGSTTSNQPQHF
length: 15; size: few; D: TRBD2; J: TRBJ2-1; V: TRBV11-2; DNA: TGTGCCAGCAGCTTACAAGCGGGAGGGGTGAATGAGCAGTTCTTC; CDR3: CASSLQAGGVNEQFF
length: 15; size: few; D: -; J: TRBJ2-3; V: TRBV20-1; DNA: TGCAGTGCTAGGAATCTAGCGAAGAGCACAGATACGCAGTATTTT; CDR3: CSARNLAKSTDTQYF
length: 13; size: -; D: -; J: TRBJ1-1; V: TRBV29-1; DNA: TGCAGCGTTGAAGAGGGGTCGAACACTGAAGCTTTCTTT; CDR3: CSVEEGSNTEAFF
length: 15; size: -; D: TRBD2; J: TRBJ2-7; V: TRBV6-5; DNA: TGTGCCAGCAGTTACGGGCGGGAGGATTTCGACGAGCAGTACTTC; CDR3: CASSYGREDFDEQYF
length: 14; size: -; D: TRBD1; J: TRBJ2-5; V: TRBV27; DNA: TGTGCCAGCAAATCACACAGGGGGGAAGAGACCCAGTACTTC; CDR3: CASKSHRGEETQYF
length: 16; size: many; D: TRBD1; J: TRBJ2-5; V: TRBV5-5; DNA: TGTGCCAGCAGCTTGTCGACAGGGGCCTCCCAAGAGACCCAGTACTTC; CDR3: CASSLSTGASQETQYF
length: 14; size: -; D: -; J: TRBJ2-7; V: TRBV6-2/TRBV6-3; DNA: TGTGCCAGCAGTTACGAACGGGAGAACTACGAGCAGTACTTC; CDR3: CASSYERENYEQYF
length: 15; size: -; D: -; J: TRBJ2-7; V: TRBV3-1; DNA: TGTGCCAGCAGCCAAGAGCCTTTTGCAGCCTACGAGCAGTACTTC; CDR3: CASSQEPFAAYEQYF
length: 15; size: -; D: -; J: TRBJ2-6; V: TRBV13; DNA: TGTGCCAGCAGCTTAGAGGGCCCTGGGGCCAACGTCCTGACTTTC; CDR3: CASSLEGPGANVLTF
length: 13; size: many; D: -; J: TRBJ2-7; V: TRBV5-1; DNA: TGCGCCAGCAGCCAAGCGGACTCCTACGAGCAGTACTTC; CDR3: CASSQADSYEQYF
length: 14; size: few; D: TRBD1; J: TRBJ1-4; V: TRBV2; DNA: TGTGCCAGCAGTAACCGGGACAGGAATGAAAAACTGTTTTTT; CDR3: CASSNRDRNEKLFF
length: 16; size: once; D: TRBD2; J: TRBJ2-1; V: TRBV19; DNA: TGTGCCAGTACCAGTACTAGCGGGAGTTTCCGGAATGAGCAGTTCTTC; CDR3: CASTSTSGSFRNEQFF
length: 11; size: -; D: -; J: TRBJ2-3; V: TRBV10-3; DNA: TGTGCCATCAGGAGCACAGATACGCAGTATTTT; CDR3: CAIRSTDTQYF
length: 16; size: few; D: -; J: TRBJ2-2; V: TRBV13; DNA: TGTGCCAGCAGCTTACCGACAGGGAGTATCGCCGGGGGGCTGTTTTTT; CDR3: CASSLPTGSIAGGLFF